This is a list of T cell receptor beta chains from one sample in a study of human T cells and chemical hapten exposure. From the 5' RACE reads, TCRdb called clonotypes with MiXCR, one entry per CDR3 protein. The sample shows 65,000 to 95,000 distinct CDR3 sequences, about 7.7% of them seen only once. These receptors originate from a male donor in good health. The CDR3 runs from the conserved cysteine through the conserved F or W. Each record gives: J gene, V gene, D gene, clone size, CDR3 protein, CDR3 DNA. D genes are given only for firm matches. Not all rows give a size; the values are once, few, many and, for expanded clones, a class.

J gene: TRBJ2-4; V gene: TRBV5-1; D gene: TRBD2; clone size: NA; CDR3 protein: CASSLAASGGNIQYF; CDR3 DNA: TGCGCCAGCAGCTTGGCGGCTAGCGGGGGAAACATTCAGTACTTC
J gene: TRBJ2-5; V gene: TRBV7-2; D gene: TRBD2; clone size: many; CDR3 protein: CASSLLAEQETQYF; CDR3 DNA: TGTGCCAGCAGCTTACTAGCGGAGCAAGAGACCCAGTACTTC
J gene: TRBJ1-6; V gene: TRBV11-1; D gene: NA; clone size: NA; CDR3 protein: CASSLGTGNSPLHF; CDR3 DNA: TGTGCCAGCAGCTTAGGGACCGGGAATTCACCCCTCCACTTT
J gene: TRBJ1-2; V gene: TRBV10-2; D gene: TRBD1; clone size: few; CDR3 protein: CASSPGTGTGYTF; CDR3 DNA: TGCGCCAGCAGTCCCGGGACAGGGACGGGCTACACCTTC
J gene: TRBJ1-5; V gene: TRBV12-3/TRBV12-4; D gene: TRBD1; clone size: few; CDR3 protein: CASSWTGESNQPQHF; CDR3 DNA: TGTGCCAGCAGTTGGACAGGCGAGAGCAATCAGCCCCAGCATTTT
J gene: TRBJ2-3; V gene: TRBV5-4; D gene: NA; clone size: NA; CDR3 protein: CASSLEIGGLPFSTDTQYF; CDR3 DNA: TGTGCCAGCAGCTTGGAGATCGGCGGGCTTCCTTTTAGCACAGATACGCAGTATTTT
J gene: TRBJ1-4; V gene: TRBV3-1; D gene: TRBD1; clone size: NA; CDR3 protein: CASTGTGAGRGPEKLFF; CDR3 DNA: TGTGCCAGCACCGGAACTGGAGCGGGCAGGGGGCCTGAAAAACTGTTTTTT
J gene: TRBJ1-4; V gene: TRBV20-1; D gene: NA; clone size: NA; CDR3 protein: CSARDGQVGEKLFF; CDR3 DNA: TGCAGTGCTAGAGATGGGCAAGTCGGCGAAAAACTGTTTTTT
J gene: TRBJ2-3; V gene: TRBV27; D gene: NA; clone size: few; CDR3 protein: CASSLARNTDTQYF; CDR3 DNA: TGTGCCAGCAGTTTAGCCAGGAACACAGATACGCAGTATTTT
J gene: TRBJ1-5; V gene: TRBV28; D gene: NA; clone size: few; CDR3 protein: CASSFSNNQPQHF; CDR3 DNA: TGTGCCAGCAGTTTCTCTAACAATCAGCCCCAGCATTTT
J gene: TRBJ2-1; V gene: TRBV20-1; D gene: TRBD2; clone size: many; CDR3 protein: CSAITSGRARNEQFF; CDR3 DNA: TGCAGTGCAATAACTAGCGGGAGGGCCAGGAATGAGCAGTTCTTC
J gene: TRBJ2-3; V gene: TRBV7-2; D gene: NA; clone size: NA; CDR3 protein: CASSRSWVDTQYF; CDR3 DNA: TGTGCCAGCAGCCGCTCGTGGGTTGATACGCAGTATTTT
J gene: TRBJ2-5; V gene: TRBV20-1; D gene: TRBD2; clone size: many; CDR3 protein: CSAPSGGGGTQYF; CDR3 DNA: TGCAGTGCCCCGAGTGGGGGGGGTGGGACCCAGTACTTC
J gene: TRBJ1-2; V gene: TRBV30; D gene: NA; clone size: NA; CDR3 protein: CAWSVLLAGAAGYTF; CDR3 DNA: TGTGCCTGGAGTGTACTATTGGCGGGGGCGGCTGGCTACACCTTC
J gene: TRBJ2-1; V gene: TRBV18; D gene: TRBD2; clone size: few; CDR3 protein: CASSYLAGGPDNEQFF; CDR3 DNA: TGTGCCAGCTCATACTTAGCGGGAGGCCCGGACAATGAGCAGTTCTTC
J gene: TRBJ1-3; V gene: TRBV10-3; D gene: NA; clone size: few; CDR3 protein: CAISEGQSSGNTIYF; CDR3 DNA: TGTGCCATCAGTGAGGGCCAGAGCTCTGGAAACACCATATATTTT
J gene: TRBJ2-1; V gene: TRBV11-2; D gene: TRBD2; clone size: few; CDR3 protein: CASSEGWGRVEQFF; CDR3 DNA: TGTGCCAGCAGTGAGGGATGGGGGAGGGTCGAGCAGTTCTTC
J gene: TRBJ2-2; V gene: TRBV12-3/TRBV12-4; D gene: NA; clone size: many; CDR3 protein: CASSPSGGWTGELFF; CDR3 DNA: TGTGCCAGCAGTCCCTCTGGGGGGTGGACCGGGGAGCTGTTTTTT
J gene: TRBJ2-7; V gene: TRBV6-1; D gene: NA; clone size: NA; CDR3 protein: CASSETGGEQYF; CDR3 DNA: TGTGCCAGCAGTGAAACAGGCGGAGAGCAGTACTTC
J gene: TRBJ1-5; V gene: TRBV3-1; D gene: NA; clone size: many; CDR3 protein: CASSQVPYSNQPQHF; CDR3 DNA: TGTGCCAGCAGCCAAGTGCCGTATAGCAATCAGCCCCAGCATTTT
J gene: TRBJ1-5; V gene: TRBV4-2; D gene: NA; clone size: few; CDR3 protein: CASSQELGSGNQPQHF; CDR3 DNA: TGTGCCAGCAGCCAAGAACTAGGCTCGGGCAATCAGCCCCAGCATTTT
J gene: TRBJ2-7; V gene: TRBV15; D gene: NA; clone size: NA; CDR3 protein: CATGTAAPYEQYF; CDR3 DNA: TGTGCCACCGGGACCGCTGCCCCCTACGAGCAGTACTTC
J gene: TRBJ1-1; V gene: TRBV29-1; D gene: NA; clone size: many; CDR3 protein: CSVTSGAKTEAFF; CDR3 DNA: TGCAGCGTTACATCCGGGGCAAAGACTGAAGCTTTCTTT
J gene: TRBJ2-4; V gene: TRBV7-9; D gene: TRBD1; clone size: few; CDR3 protein: CASSLGPAGGLTKNIQYF; CDR3 DNA: TGTGCCAGCAGCTTAGGCCCGGCAGGGGGCTTAACCAAAAACATTCAGTACTTC
J gene: TRBJ2-7; V gene: TRBV5-6; D gene: TRBD2; clone size: few; CDR3 protein: CASSIGLAGPYEQYF; CDR3 DNA: TGTGCCAGCAGCATTGGACTAGCGGGACCCTACGAGCAGTACTTC
J gene: TRBJ2-1; V gene: TRBV7-9; D gene: NA; clone size: many; CDR3 protein: CASSFVNEQFF; CDR3 DNA: TGTGCCAGCAGCTTTGTGAATGAGCAGTTCTTC
J gene: TRBJ1-1; V gene: TRBV7-8; D gene: NA; clone size: few; CDR3 protein: CASSLESYTEAFF; CDR3 DNA: TGTGCCAGCAGCTTAGAGAGCTACACTGAAGCTTTCTTT
J gene: TRBJ2-5; V gene: TRBV3-1; D gene: NA; clone size: few; CDR3 protein: CASSQGPNGQETQYF; CDR3 DNA: TGTGCCAGCAGCCAAGGCCCTAACGGCCAAGAGACCCAGTACTTC
J gene: TRBJ1-1; V gene: TRBV6-6; D gene: TRBD1; clone size: few; CDR3 protein: CASSYSDREGAEAFF; CDR3 DNA: TGTGCCAGCAGTTATTCCGACAGGGAAGGGGCTGAAGCTTTCTTT
J gene: TRBJ2-1; V gene: TRBV27; D gene: NA; clone size: many; CDR3 protein: CASSLGPDSYNEQFF; CDR3 DNA: TGTGCCAGCAGTTTAGGTCCAGACAGCTACAATGAGCAGTTCTTC
J gene: TRBJ2-1; V gene: TRBV2; D gene: TRBD2; clone size: few; CDR3 protein: CASRITSGNEQFF; CDR3 DNA: TGTGCCAGCAGGATTACTAGCGGCAATGAGCAGTTCTTC
J gene: TRBJ2-1; V gene: TRBV29-1; D gene: TRBD2; clone size: few; CDR3 protein: CSTPAGGNSDEQFF; CDR3 DNA: TGCAGCACGCCTGCGGGGGGCAATTCGGATGAGCAGTTCTTC
J gene: TRBJ1-2; V gene: TRBV29-1; D gene: NA; clone size: NA; CDR3 protein: CSVDNHGYTF; CDR3 DNA: TGCAGCGTTGACAACCATGGCTACACCTTC
J gene: TRBJ1-1; V gene: TRBV6-6; D gene: NA; clone size: few; CDR3 protein: CASSYHPRDLITEAFF; CDR3 DNA: TGTGCCAGCAGTTACCACCCCAGGGATTTGATCACTGAAGCTTTCTTT
J gene: TRBJ2-1; V gene: TRBV12-5; D gene: NA; clone size: NA; CDR3 protein: CASALNPGAASPYNEQFF; CDR3 DNA: TGTGCTAGTGCCCTCAACCCGGGAGCCGCTTCTCCCTACAATGAGCAGTTCTTC
J gene: TRBJ1-1; V gene: TRBV20-1; D gene: NA; clone size: NA; CDR3 protein: CSARDFRLNTEAFF; CDR3 DNA: TGCAGTGCTAGAGATTTCAGGCTGAACACTGAAGCTTTCTTT
J gene: TRBJ2-1; V gene: TRBV12-3/TRBV12-4; D gene: NA; clone size: many; CDR3 protein: CASSLATTTYNEQFF; CDR3 DNA: TGTGCCAGCAGTTTAGCCACCACCACATACAATGAGCAGTTCTTC
J gene: TRBJ2-1; V gene: TRBV9; D gene: NA; clone size: few; CDR3 protein: CASSPRLLSSYNEQFF; CDR3 DNA: TGTGCCAGCAGCCCGAGACTTCTTAGCTCCTACAATGAGCAGTTCTTC
J gene: TRBJ2-1; V gene: TRBV15; D gene: TRBD2; clone size: few; CDR3 protein: CATSTGTSSYNEQFF; CDR3 DNA: TGTGCCACCAGCACCGGGACTAGCTCCTACAATGAGCAGTTCTTC
J gene: TRBJ2-5; V gene: TRBV2; D gene: TRBD2; clone size: few; CDR3 protein: CASSRASGAPKQETQYF; CDR3 DNA: TGTGCCAGCAGTCGAGCTAGCGGAGCGCCCAAACAAGAGACCCAGTACTTC
J gene: TRBJ1-5; V gene: TRBV29-1; D gene: NA; clone size: once; CDR3 protein: CSARWGDQRQHF; CDR3 DNA: TGCAGCGCGAGGTGGGGGGATCAGCGCCAGCATTTT
J gene: TRBJ1-5; V gene: TRBV6-2/TRBV6-3; D gene: NA; clone size: few; CDR3 protein: CASSNQGGNQPQHF; CDR3 DNA: TGTGCCAGCAGCAATCAGGGTGGCAATCAGCCCCAGCATTTT
J gene: TRBJ2-2; V gene: TRBV5-1; D gene: NA; clone size: few; CDR3 protein: CASSLAGTTNTGELFF; CDR3 DNA: TGCGCCAGCAGCTTGGCGGGGACCACGAACACCGGGGAGCTGTTTTTT
J gene: TRBJ2-1; V gene: TRBV11-2; D gene: TRBD2; clone size: NA; CDR3 protein: CASSPVSSGRDNEQFF; CDR3 DNA: TGTGCCAGCAGCCCAGTTTCCAGCGGGAGAGACAATGAGCAGTTCTTC
J gene: TRBJ2-2; V gene: TRBV14; D gene: NA; clone size: NA; CDR3 protein: CASSRGPNTGELFF; CDR3 DNA: TGTGCCAGCAGCCGAGGGCCGAACACCGGGGAGCTGTTTTTT
J gene: TRBJ1-5; V gene: TRBV5-5; D gene: NA; clone size: many; CDR3 protein: CASSLMGAQPQHF; CDR3 DNA: TGTGCCAGCAGCTTAATGGGGGCTCAGCCCCAGCATTTT
J gene: TRBJ2-7; V gene: TRBV4-2; D gene: NA; clone size: NA; CDR3 protein: CASSQALEKRSYEQYF; CDR3 DNA: TGTGCCAGCAGCCAAGCCCTTGAAAAAAGGTCCTACGAGCAGTACTTC
J gene: TRBJ2-7; V gene: TRBV4-1; D gene: NA; clone size: many; CDR3 protein: CASSQAFTYEQYF; CDR3 DNA: TGCGCCAGCAGCCAAGCCTTTACCTACGAGCAGTACTTC
J gene: TRBJ1-2; V gene: TRBV5-1; D gene: NA; clone size: many; CDR3 protein: CASSLALGAEYGYTF; CDR3 DNA: TGCGCCAGCAGCTTGGCCCTAGGGGCGGAGTATGGCTACACCTTC
J gene: TRBJ2-7; V gene: TRBV12-3/TRBV12-4; D gene: TRBD1; clone size: few; CDR3 protein: CASSADRVSYEQYF; CDR3 DNA: TGTGCCAGCAGTGCCGACAGGGTGTCCTACGAGCAGTACTTC
J gene: TRBJ1-3; V gene: TRBV5-1; D gene: TRBD1; clone size: NA; CDR3 protein: CASSLAGQGVTIYF; CDR3 DNA: TGCGCCAGCAGCTTGGCGGGACAGGGAGTCACCATATATTTT
J gene: TRBJ2-1; V gene: TRBV11-3; D gene: NA; clone size: NA; CDR3 protein: CASSLVWNEQFF; CDR3 DNA: TGTGCCAGCAGCTTAGTCTGGAATGAGCAGTTCTTC
J gene: TRBJ1-1; V gene: TRBV27; D gene: NA; clone size: NA; CDR3 protein: CASSLVANTEAFF; CDR3 DNA: TGTGCCAGCAGTTTAGTTGCGAACACTGAAGCTTTCTTT
J gene: TRBJ1-1; V gene: TRBV13; D gene: NA; clone size: NA; CDR3 protein: CASSRGSAEAFF; CDR3 DNA: TGTGCCAGCAGCCGAGGGAGCGCTGAAGCTTTCTTT
J gene: TRBJ1-1; V gene: TRBV20-1; D gene: NA; clone size: NA; CDR3 protein: CSASLQAEAFF; CDR3 DNA: TGCAGTGCTAGTTTACAGGCTGAAGCTTTCTTT
J gene: TRBJ2-1; V gene: TRBV6-5; D gene: TRBD2; clone size: few; CDR3 protein: CASSYLGGGGNEQFF; CDR3 DNA: TGTGCCAGCAGTTACTTGGGGGGGGGGGGCAATGAGCAGTTCTTC